These 12 T cell receptor beta chains came from one sample sequenced in a study of blood T cell repertoires in COVID-19. Generated by immunoSEQ multiplex PCR, the TCRdb table keeps only in-frame clones and is missing some. The sample contains approximately 280,000 clones, 90% of which appear only once. Specimen: peripheral blood. The receptor source for this set is a woman under 40 with COVID-19, enrolled during active disease.

The chain combines TRBV18 with TRBJ1-5; 7 positions match TRBD1. V lost 2 bases, J lost 3 bases, and 4 bases stayed unmatched. Germline V gives CDR1 KGHSH, CDR2 LQKENI. The CDR3 extends over 15 amino acids. The CDR3 reads CASSPGQDPNQPQHF. CDR3 sequence (DNA): TGTGCCAGCTCACCAGGACAGGACCCCAATCAGCCCCAGCATTTT.

The chain has TRBV10-2 and TRBJ1-2; TRBD1 matches at 8 bases. Losses at the gene ends were 2 bases for V and 4 bases for J; bases not matched to a gene: 9. Germline V gene sequence: CDR1 WSHSY, CDR2 SAAADI. The CDR3 runs 16 residues. The CDR3 DNA sequence: TGCGCCAGCAGTGAGGAAGGAGACAGGGGATTCTATGGCTACACCTTC. Its translation: CASSEEGDRGFYGYTF.

The rearrangement links TRBV2 to TRBJ1-4, with a tentative D call TRBD1 (6 bases). The CDR3 contains 13 residues. CDR1 is SNHLY and CDR2 is FYNNEI in the germline V gene. The V end was cut by 7 bases, the J end by 8 bases, with 14 bases between. The CDR3 bases are TGTGCCAGCAAACAGGGAGGGGGAGAAAAACTGTTTTTT. Amino acids: CASKQGGGEKLFF.

The gene calls are TRBV7-2 and TRBJ1-4; 7 bases fit TRBD1. The CDR3 contains 16 residues. V lost 5 bases, J lost 7 bases, and 13 bases stayed unmatched. CDR1 is SGHTA and CDR2 is FQGNSA in the germline V gene. This chain's CDR3 is CASSPKRGLFGEKLFF. The CDR3 DNA sequence: TGTGCCAGCAGCCCCAAAAGGGGGCTCTTTGGTGAAAAACTGTTTTTT.

The CDR3 region has the DNA TGTGCCAGCAGCTCTTCCCGGGACAGGGATACTGAAGCTTTCTTT. Translating it yields CASSSSRDRDTEAFF. J is TRBJ1-1 and V is TRBV13; 9 bases are shared with TRBD1. The CDR3 runs to 15 residues. V lost 4 bases and J lost 5; bases outside the gene matches: 8. Germline V gene lookup returns CDR1 PRHDT and CDR2 FYEKMQ (reference sequence).

This sequence joins TRBV27 and TRBJ2-5, with TRBD1 identical over 8 bases. J lost 0 bases, V lost 4 bases, and 7 bases had no gene match. The CDR3 sequence is 16 residues long. Germline values: CDR1 MNHEY, CDR2 SMNVEV (reference sequence). The CDR3 bases are TGTGCCAGCAGTTCCGGACAGGGTGGGTACCAAGAGACCCAGTACTTC. Its translation is CASSSGQGGYQETQYF.

V gene TRBV5-1 combines with J gene TRBJ1-4; D is possibly TRBD1 (5 bases). CDR1 SGHRS and CDR2 YFSETQ come from the germline V gene. The CDR3 length is 15 residues. Trimming removed 4 bases at V and 0 bases at J, with 10 bases between. The CDR3 protein is CASSGPGTTNEKLFF. Written as DNA, the CDR3 is TGCGCCAGCAGCGGGCCAGGGACAACTAATGAAAAACTGTTTTTT. Full variable domain (outside the CDR3, taken from reference TRBV5-1 and TRBJ1-4): KAGVTQTPRYLIKTRGQQVTLSCSPISGHRSVSWYQQTPGQGLQFLFEYFSETQRNKGNFPGRFSGRQFSNSRSEMNVSTLELGDSALYLCASSGPGTTNEKLFFGSGTQLSVL.

J is TRBJ1-1 and V is TRBV10-2, with D possibly being TRBD1 (5 bases). CDR3 size: 13 residues. Trimming took 7 bases from V and 5 from J, leaving 14 bases between them. From germline, CDR1 is WSHSY and CDR2 SAAADI. As DNA, the CDR3 is TGCGCCAGCATCCCTCGGGGGTGGACTGAAGCTTTCTTT. This encodes CASIPRGWTEAFF.

The J gene is TRBJ2-5, the V gene TRBV11-1, with 9 bases aligning to TRBD2. V shed 3 bases and J 5 bases; nucleotides not matched to a gene: 4. In germline, CDR1 is SGHAT, CDR2 FQDESV (reference sequence). The CDR3 loop spans 14 amino acids. The CDR3 region is CASSFSGSGETQYF. CDR3 bases: TGTGCCAGCAGCTTTAGCGGGAGTGGTGAGACCCAGTACTTC.

The chain links TRBV4-1 to TRBJ1-5; 7 bases are a match to TRBD1. The CDR3 extends over 17 amino acids. With V trimmed by 0 bases and J by 5 bases, 10 bases remained unmatched. Germline CDR1 MGHRA, CDR2 YSYEKL. The CDR3 loop is CASSQDGTGAYYQPQHF. In DNA form, the CDR3 reads TGCGCCAGCAGCCAAGATGGAACAGGGGCCTATTATCAGCCCCAGCATTTT.

This clone has only one observation. CDR3 residues: CASSLLQGKRTEAFF. The DNA for the CDR3 is TGTGCCAGCAGCCTCCTACAGGGTAAACGCACTGAAGCTTTCTTT. The chain links TRBV6-6 to TRBJ1-1; the D gene is possibly TRBD1 (6 bases). CDR1 and CDR2 from the germline V gene are MNHNY and SVGAGI (reference sequence). This CDR3 has 15 amino acids. V was clipped by 6 bases and J by 4 bases, with 18 bases between them.

The chain combines TRBV28 with TRBJ1-5; 9 bases are shared with TRBD1. V lost 6 bases to trimming and J lost 7 bases; unmatched junction nucleotides: 7. The length of the CDR3 is 14 residues. Germline V CDR1 and CDR2: MDHEN, SYDVKM. CDR3 nucleotides: TGTGCCAGCAGCTTAACAGGGGGCAGACAGCCCCAGCATTTT. This codes for CASSLTGGRQPQHF.